This passage covers 14 T cell receptor beta chains from one sample sequenced in a study of response to subunit inactivated influenza vaccine. Via MiXCR, TCRdb re-called the RT-PCR reads, giving one row per CDR3 protein. The table lists roughly 670,000 distinct CDR3 sequences, about 14% of them singletons. Sample: PBMCs from blood, taken less than 15 days before vaccination. The origin of the receptors is a man between 45 and 60 years old who received an inactivated influenza vaccine.

In this sample, this clonotype turned up a few times. Here the CDR3 DNA reads TGTGCCAGCAGGCAGGGTGCACGACCTGAAGCTTTCTTT. It specifies CASRQGARPEAFF. The V call is TRBV6-2 or TRBV6-3, the J call TRBJ1-1, with D possibly being TRBD1 (5 bases). Per the germline V gene, CDR1 is MNHEY and CDR2 is SVGEGT. Trimming removed 6 bases at V and 6 bases at J, with 14 bases between. This CDR3 spans 13 amino acids.

This clonotype was seen many times. This chain joins TRBV12-3 or TRBV12-4 and TRBJ1-5; D gene ambiguous. This CDR3 region has 14 residues. Trimming shortened V by 5 bases and J by 1 base, and 9 bases separated the two germline ends. CDR3 DNA: TGTGCCAGCAGTACCGACGGAAGCAATCAGCCCCAGCATTTT. Its protein is CASSTDGSNQPQHF.

The chain is built from TRBV4-2 and TRBJ2-5; D unclear. V lost 2 bases to trimming and J lost 5 bases, with 15 bases between them. The CDR3 runs 15 residues. Germline CDR1 and CDR2: LGHNA and YNFKEQ. The CDR3: CASSQRAEIWETQYF. In DNA, the CDR3 is TGTGCCAGCAGCCAAAGGGCAGAAATTTGGGAGACCCAGTACTTC.

This clonotype was detected a few times. The genes are TRBV27 and TRBJ1-6, with 7 nucleotides matching TRBD1. This CDR3 is 13 amino acids long. The germline gives CDR1 MNHEY, CDR2 SMNVEV (reference sequence). V trimming: 6 bases; J trimming: 9 bases; junction bases outside the gene matches: 5. CDR3 sequence reads: CASRGTVSSPLHF. The CDR3 nucleotides are TGTGCCAGCAGGGGGACAGTCAGTTCACCCCTCCACTTT.

This clonotype was counted between two and nine times. The genes are TRBV19 and TRBJ2-5; perhaps TRBD1 as D (5 bases). The CDR3 spans 13 residues. With 6 bases removed from V and 2 bases from J, the gap between germline ends came to 10 bases. In germline, CDR1 is LNHDA, CDR2 SQIVND (reference sequence). CDR3 region: CASRGAAQETQYF. The DNA of the CDR3 is TGTGCCAGTAGAGGGGCGGCACAAGAGACCCAGTACTTC.

This clonotype was seen many times. The genes are TRBV5-6 and TRBJ2-3, with TRBD1 matching 11 bases. The J segment lost 4 bases and the V segment lost 4 bases, leaving 8 bases of the junction unmatched. Germline V gives CDR1 SGHDT, CDR2 YYEEEE. The CDR3 length is 16 residues. DNA of the CDR3: TGTGCCAGCAGCGAGACCGGGACAGGGGGTGCAGATACGCAGTATTTT. This codes for CASSETGTGGADTQYF.

The V and J genes are TRBV6-2 or TRBV6-3 and TRBJ2-2; D possibly corresponds to TRBD2 (7 bases). Trimming shortened V by 6 bases and J by 1 base, and 15 bases separated the two germline ends. Germline CDR1 reads MNHEY; CDR2 reads SVGEGT. CDR3 length: 16 amino acids. CDR3 DNA sequence: TGTGCCAGCAGCGCCGGGCGGGGGCGGAACACCGGGGAGCTGTTTTTT. Translated: CASSAGRGRNTGELFF.

In DNA form, the CDR3 reads TGTGCCAGCAGCTCCCTGGGGGACTCCACCTACGAGCAGTACTTC. Translation: CASSSLGDSTYEQYF. The chain joins TRBV9 to TRBJ2-7, with a weak D call TRBD2 (6 bases). V was cut by 4 bases and J by 2 bases, with 16 bases left in between. CDR1 is SGDLS, CDR2 YYNGEE, per germline. The CDR3 has 15 residues.

The chain joins TRBV2 to TRBJ1-5; D ambiguous. This CDR3 has 13 amino acids. CDR1 and CDR2 from the germline V gene are SNHLY and FYNNEI. V lost 4 bases and J lost 7, with 11 bases in between. The CDR3 DNA is TGTGCCAGCAGTGCACTCCCATTCCAGCCCCAGCATTTT. This encodes CASSALPFQPQHF.

This clonotype has at least ten counts. The chain uses TRBV29-1 and TRBJ2-7; D is unresolved. CDR1 is SQVTM and CDR2 is ANQGSEA in the germline V gene. V lost 3 bases and J lost 7, with 10 bases in between. CDR3 length equals 11 residues. CDR3 sequence reads: CSVEEPGEQYF. The CDR3 coding sequence is TGCAGCGTTGAGGAACCCGGAGAGCAGTACTTC.

This clonotype was counted ten times or more. The chain recombines TRBV12-3 or TRBV12-4 with TRBJ1-4; 8 nucleotides line up with TRBD1. Unmatched junction bases numbered 3, after V lost 7 bases and J lost 8 bases. CDR3 length equals 12 residues. DNA for the CDR3: TGTGCCAGCACCAGGACAGGGGAAAAACTGTTTTTT. The encoded protein is CASTRTGEKLFF.

This clonotype was observed at least ten times. The J gene is TRBJ2-1, the V gene TRBV5-1, with 10 bases fitting TRBD1. Germline V gives CDR1 SGHRS, CDR2 YFSETQ. This CDR3 is built from 15 residues. V trimming: 2 bases; J trimming: 4 bases; junction bases outside the gene matches: 3. In nucleotides, the CDR3 is TGCGCCAGCAGCTTAGGGGACAGGGGATACAATGAGCAGTTCTTC. The encoded protein is CASSLGDRGYNEQFF. Together with reference TRBV5-1 and TRBJ2-1, the CDR3 gives the full variable domain: KAGVTQTPRYLIKTRGQQVTLSCSPISGHRSVSWYQQTPGQGLQFLFEYFSETQRNKGNFPGRFSGRQFSNSRSEMNVSTLELGDSALYLCASSLGDRGYNEQFFGPGTRLTVL.

This chain uses TRBV29-1 with TRBJ2-1; D is perhaps TRBD1 (5 bases). Germline-derived CDR1 and CDR2 are SQVTM and ANQGSEA. The CDR3 totals 11 residues. V was pared by 3 bases and J by 5 bases, with 5 bases between. This chain's CDR3 is CSVDRDNEQFF. CDR3 DNA: TGCAGCGTTGACAGGGACAATGAGCAGTTCTTC.

This clonotype occurred many times. The chain has TRBV3-1 and TRBJ2-7; 8 bases are shared with TRBD2. Germline CDR1 is LGHDT and CDR2 is YNNKEL (reference sequence). The CDR3 loop spans 15 amino acids. The ends lost 5 bases at V and 4 bases at J; junction bases unmatched: 10. The CDR3 DNA reads TGTGCCAGCAGCTATACACGGACTAGCCAATACGAGCAGTACTTC. Its protein is CASSYTRTSQYEQYF.